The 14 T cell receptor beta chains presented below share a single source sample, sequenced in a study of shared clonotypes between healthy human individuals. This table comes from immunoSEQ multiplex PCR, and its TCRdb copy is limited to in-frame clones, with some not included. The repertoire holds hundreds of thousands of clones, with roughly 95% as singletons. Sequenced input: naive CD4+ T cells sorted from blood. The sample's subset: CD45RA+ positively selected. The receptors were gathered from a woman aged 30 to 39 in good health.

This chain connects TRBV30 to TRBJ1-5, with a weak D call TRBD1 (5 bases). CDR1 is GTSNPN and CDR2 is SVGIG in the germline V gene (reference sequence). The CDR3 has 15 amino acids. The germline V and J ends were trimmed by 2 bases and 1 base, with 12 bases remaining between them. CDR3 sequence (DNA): TGTGCCTGGAGTAGAGGGGCGCGGAGCAATCAGCCCCAGCATTTT. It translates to CAWSRGARSNQPQHF.

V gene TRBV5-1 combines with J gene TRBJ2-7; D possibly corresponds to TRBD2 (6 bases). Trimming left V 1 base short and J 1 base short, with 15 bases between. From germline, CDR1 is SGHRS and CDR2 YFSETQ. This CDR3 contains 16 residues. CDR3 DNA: TGCGCCAGCAGCTTGTTGGGGCGGGATTCATCCTACGAGCAGTACTTC. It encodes CASSLLGRDSSYEQYF.

The DNA of the CDR3 is TGTGCCAGCAGCTTGGCCAAGGGGGTGGCCTACAATGAGCAGTTCTTC. Its translation is CASSLAKGVAYNEQFF. The rearrangement uses TRBV5-8 and TRBJ2-1, with TRBD1 as a possible D gene (6 bases). The CDR3 spans 16 residues. Germline CDR1 reads SGHTS; CDR2 reads YDEGEE. V gave up 0 bases and J gave up 2 bases, with 12 bases separating them.

The chain's CDR3 is CASRKSPGAGDTDTQYF. The CDR3 nucleotides read TGTGCCAGCAGAAAAAGCCCGGGGGCGGGCGACACAGATACGCAGTATTTT. V and J are TRBV7-9 and TRBJ2-3; TRBD1 or TRBD2 may be the D gene (6 bases each). Germline-derived CDR1 and CDR2 are SEHNR and FQNEAQ (reference sequence). V was cut by 6 bases and J by 2 bases, with 21 bases left in between. This CDR3 region has 17 residues.

The CDR3 here is CASSSLRGGVGSQNIQYF. The CDR3 DNA follows: TGTGCCAGCAGCTCTCTTAGGGGTGGTGTAGGGTCCCAAAACATTCAGTACTTC. The chain recombines TRBV7-9 with TRBJ2-4; possible D gene TRBD1, 5 bases. The CDR3 is made up of 18 amino acids. Germline V gives CDR1 SEHNR, CDR2 FQNEAQ (reference sequence). Trimming took 4 bases from V and 5 from J, leaving 24 bases between them.

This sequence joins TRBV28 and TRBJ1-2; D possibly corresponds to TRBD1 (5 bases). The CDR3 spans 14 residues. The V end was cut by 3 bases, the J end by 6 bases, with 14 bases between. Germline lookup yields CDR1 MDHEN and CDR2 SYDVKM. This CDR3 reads CASSFRGVFHGYTF. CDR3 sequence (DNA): TGTGCCAGCAGTTTTCGGGGGGTTTTTCATGGCTACACCTTC.

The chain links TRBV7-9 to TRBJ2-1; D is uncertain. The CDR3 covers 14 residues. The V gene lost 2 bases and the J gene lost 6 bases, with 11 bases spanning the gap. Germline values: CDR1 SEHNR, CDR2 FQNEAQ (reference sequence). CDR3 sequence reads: CASSLHGDLNEQFF. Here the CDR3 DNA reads TGTGCCAGCAGCTTACACGGAGACCTCAATGAGCAGTTCTTC.

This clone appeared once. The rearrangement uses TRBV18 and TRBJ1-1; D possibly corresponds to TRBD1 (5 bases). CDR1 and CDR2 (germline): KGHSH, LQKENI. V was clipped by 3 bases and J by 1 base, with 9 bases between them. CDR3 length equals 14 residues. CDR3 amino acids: CASSPGLENTEAFF. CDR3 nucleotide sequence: TGTGCCAGCTCACCGGGACTAGAGAACACTGAAGCTTTCTTT.

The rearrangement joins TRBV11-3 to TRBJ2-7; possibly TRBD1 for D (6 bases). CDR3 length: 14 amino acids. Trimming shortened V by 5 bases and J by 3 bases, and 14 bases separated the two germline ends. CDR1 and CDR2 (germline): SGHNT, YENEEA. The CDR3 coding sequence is TGTGCCAGCAGCCAGACAGGTTCTAACTACGAGCAGTACTTC. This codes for CASSQTGSNYEQYF. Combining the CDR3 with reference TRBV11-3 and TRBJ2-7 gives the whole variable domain EAGVVQSPRYKIIEKKQPVAFWCNPISGHNTLYWYLQNLGQGPELLIRYENEEAVDDSQLPKDRFSAERLKGVDSTLKIQPAELGDSAVYLCASSQTGSNYEQYFGPGTRLTVT.

CDR3 protein: CASTPRRSGELFF. In DNA form, the CDR3 reads TGTGCCAGCACCCCCCGGAGGTCCGGGGAGCTGTTTTTT. This sequence joins TRBV28 and TRBJ2-2; tentative D call: TRBD2 (5 bases). The CDR3 has 13 amino acids. The germline gives CDR1 MDHEN, CDR2 SYDVKM. The ends were cut back, 7 bases at V and 6 bases at J, with 12 bases in the middle.

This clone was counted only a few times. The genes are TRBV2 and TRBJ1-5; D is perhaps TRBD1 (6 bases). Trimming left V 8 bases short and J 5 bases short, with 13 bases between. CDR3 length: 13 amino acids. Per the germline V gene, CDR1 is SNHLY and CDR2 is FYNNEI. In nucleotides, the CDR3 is TGTGCCAGCGGCCGGGACACCTATCAGCCCCAGCATTTT. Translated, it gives CASGRDTYQPQHF.

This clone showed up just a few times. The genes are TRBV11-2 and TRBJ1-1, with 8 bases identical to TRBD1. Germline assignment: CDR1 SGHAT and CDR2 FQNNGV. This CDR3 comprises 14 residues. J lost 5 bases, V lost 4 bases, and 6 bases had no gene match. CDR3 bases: TGTGCCAGCAGCTCGGACAGGGTAAGAACTGAAGCTTTCTTT. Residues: CASSSDRVRTEAFF. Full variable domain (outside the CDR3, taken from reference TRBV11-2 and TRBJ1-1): EAGVAQSPRYKIIEKRQSVAFWCNPISGHATLYWYQQILGQGPKLLIQFQNNGVVDDSQLPKDRFSAERLKGVDSTLKIQPAKLEDSAVYLCASSSDRVRTEAFFGQGTRLTVV.

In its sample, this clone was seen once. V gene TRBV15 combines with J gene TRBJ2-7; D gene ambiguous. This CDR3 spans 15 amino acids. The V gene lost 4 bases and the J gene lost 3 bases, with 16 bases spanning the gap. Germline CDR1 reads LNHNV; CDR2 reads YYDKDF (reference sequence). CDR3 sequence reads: CATSKTRLGDYEQYF. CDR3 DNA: TGTGCCACCAGCAAAACACGCCTTGGCGACTACGAGCAGTACTTC.

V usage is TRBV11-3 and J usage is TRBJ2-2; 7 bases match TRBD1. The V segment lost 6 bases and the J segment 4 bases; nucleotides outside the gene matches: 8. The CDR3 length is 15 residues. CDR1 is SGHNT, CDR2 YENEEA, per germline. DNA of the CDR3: TGTGCCAGCAGTTCCGGGACAGCCTTCACCGGGGAGCTGTTTTTT. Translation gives CASSSGTAFTGELFF.